The 27 T cell receptor beta chains below all came from one sample that was sequenced in a study of CD8+ T cells in alopecia areata. Sequencing used cDNA as its template, made by extracting RNA and reverse transcribing it. TCRdb's table, derived via immunoSEQ multiplex PCR, lists solely in-frame clones and lacks some. This sample has just over 150,000 clones, with 40% to 65% found just once. The sequencing used CD8+ T cells sorted from blood, collected at week 0. The source of these receptors is a human donor with alopecia areata.

The CDR3 nucleotides read TGCAGCGTTGAAGATCTGGACGAGAGCTCCTACAATGAGCAGTTCTTC. Residues: CSVEDLDESSYNEQFF. This rearrangement joins TRBV29-1 to TRBJ2-1; D call uncertain. V dropped 0 bases and J dropped 0 bases, with 12 bases sitting between them. This CDR3 is 16 amino acids long. The germline gives CDR1 SQVTM, CDR2 ANQGSEA.

V is TRBV2 and J is TRBJ2-2; 7 nucleotides line up with TRBD1. Germline CDR1 is SNHLY and CDR2 is FYNNEI. This CDR3 spans 16 amino acids. With 4 bases clipped from V and 4 bases from J, the junction kept 9 bases outside the gene matches. The CDR3 region has the DNA TGTGCCAGCAGTGGAGGAGACAGGGTTGGCACCGGGGAGCTGTTTTTT. As protein: CASSGGDRVGTGELFF.

The chain recombines TRBV7-9 with TRBJ1-4; D unresolved. Germline CDR1 reads SEHNR; CDR2 reads FQNEAQ (reference sequence). The CDR3 contains 15 residues. Trimming left V 3 bases short and J 0 bases short, with 8 bases between. The chain's CDR3 is CASSFKVATNEKLFF. The CDR3 bases are TGTGCCAGCAGCTTCAAGGTCGCAACTAATGAAAAACTGTTTTTT.

The genes are TRBV19 and TRBJ2-7; possibly TRBD2 for D (6 bases). Trimming stripped 5 bases from V and 3 bases from J, with 11 bases between. Germline CDR1 and CDR2: LNHDA and SQIVND (reference sequence). This CDR3 contains 13 residues. The CDR3 coding sequence is TGTGCCAGTAGTCCGGGACTCTACTACGAGCAGTACTTC. Residues: CASSPGLYYEQYF.

A remark on this clone: This same CDR3 is encoded by further DNA sequences in the sample. This rearrangement joins TRBV30 to TRBJ1-5, with TRBD1 identical over 11 bases. The CDR3 is 13 amino acids. CDR1 is GTSNPN, CDR2 SVGIG, per germline (reference sequence). V lost 5 bases to trimming and J lost 4 bases; unmatched junction nucleotides: 1. CDR3 sequence: CAWGTGGNQPQHF. CDR3 coding DNA: TGTGCCTGGGGGACAGGGGGAAATCAGCCCCAGCATTTT.

This clone was seen only a few times. The V call is TRBV29-1, the J call TRBJ1-1; D is ambiguous. This CDR3 spans 12 amino acids. V was pared by 5 bases and J by 4 bases, with 11 bases between. In germline, CDR1 is SQVTM, CDR2 ANQGSEA. Here the CDR3 reads CSVITPGTEAFF. The CDR3 DNA sequence: TGCAGCGTTATTACCCCGGGCACTGAAGCTTTCTTT.

This clone was observed a few times. The rearrangement uses TRBV6-4 and TRBJ2-7, with TRBD1 matching 11 bases. CDR1 and CDR2 (germline): MRHNA, SNTAGT. With 2 bases clipped from V and 0 bases from J, the junction kept 0 bases outside the gene matches. CDR3 length equals 15 residues. CDR3: CASSDGTGGSYEQYF. The CDR3 DNA is TGTGCCAGCAGTGACGGGACAGGGGGCTCCTACGAGCAGTACTTC.

V is TRBV29-1 and J is TRBJ2-7, with TRBD1 identical over 7 bases. The CDR3 sequence is 14 residues long. Germline lookup yields CDR1 SQVTM and CDR2 ANQGSEA. Trimming removed 2 bases from V and 0 bases from J; junction bases left unmatched: 4. Here the CDR3 DNA reads TGCAGCGTTGAATTGGCAGGGGGCTCCTACGAGCAGTACTTC. The encoded protein is CSVELAGGSYEQYF.

The CDR3 nucleotides are TGTGCCAGCAGCTCGCCCTTGGCCGGGGAGCTGTTTTTT. Its translation: CASSSPLAGELFF. This rearrangement joins TRBV9 to TRBJ2-2; D is uncertain. Trimming took off 4 bases at V and 6 bases at J, with 10 bases between the two ends. The CDR3 runs 13 residues. Germline V gene data show CDR1 as SGDLS and CDR2 as YYNGEE. Variable domain in full (rest from reference TRBV9 and TRBJ2-2): DSGVTQTPKHLITATGQRVTLRCSPRSGDLSVYWYQQSLDQGLQFLIQYYNGEERAKGNILERFSAQQFPDLHSELNLSSLELGDSALYFCASSSPLAGELFFGEGSRLTVL.

The chain has TRBV20-1 and TRBJ1-2; D call uncertain. This CDR3 comprises 9 residues. Germline loops: CDR1 DFQATT, CDR2 SNEGSKA (reference sequence). V dropped 1 base and J dropped 7 bases, with 1 base sitting between them. The CDR3 sequence: CSARGGYTF. The CDR3 DNA reads as TGCAGTGCTAGAGGTGGCTACACCTTC.

The chain couples TRBV5-4 to TRBJ2-7, with TRBD2 as a possible D gene (5 bases). Germline CDR1 SGHNT, CDR2 YYREEE (reference sequence). The CDR3 has 13 residues. V was pared by 4 bases and J by 6 bases, with 14 bases between. CDR3 sequence: CASSPKTRGEQYF. CDR3 nucleotides: TGTGCCAGCAGCCCTAAAACCCGGGGCGAGCAGTACTTC.

Only a few counts were recorded for this clone. The rearrangement links TRBV6-5 to TRBJ1-1, with D unresolved. The CDR3 contains 13 residues. The germline CDR1 and CDR2 sequences are MNHEY and SVGAGI. The V end was cut by 5 bases, the J end by 5 bases, with 12 bases between. The CDR3 nucleotides are TGTGCCAGCAGTCCAAGAGGTGGTACTGAAGCTTTCTTT. This gives the protein CASSPRGGTEAFF.

This clone was counted once. The chain links TRBV29-1 to TRBJ1-2; D is undetermined. V shed 0 bases and J shed 3 bases, with 8 bases lying between them. Germline V gene sequence: CDR1 SQVTM, CDR2 ANQGSEA. The CDR3 extends over 13 amino acids. The CDR3 region has the DNA TGCAGCGTTGAAGATTCGGCGGACTATGGCTACACCTTC. Its translation: CSVEDSADYGYTF.

In this sample, this clone turned up a few times. The chain employs TRBV7-9 and TRBJ2-7; D gene uncertain. Germline V gene sequence: CDR1 SEHNR, CDR2 FQNEAQ (reference sequence). V lost 2 bases, J lost 6 bases, and 5 bases lay in between. This CDR3 contains 11 residues. CDR3 loop: CASSLMGEQYF. CDR3 in DNA: TGTGCCAGCAGCTTAATGGGCGAGCAGTACTTC.

The chain couples TRBV29-1 to TRBJ1-1, with a possible D match to TRBD1 (5 bases). V was cut by 2 bases and J by 6 bases, with 13 bases left in between. Per germline, CDR1 SQVTM and CDR2 ANQGSEA. This CDR3 has 13 amino acids. Written as DNA, the CDR3 is TGCAGCGTTGAACAGGGTGAGGTGGCTGAAGCTTTCTTT. Protein product: CSVEQGEVAEAFF.

To note about this clone: The same CDR3 can be traced to other DNA sequences in this sample. The chain carries TRBV29-1 and TRBJ2-7; 7 bases agree with TRBD1. Trimming removed 6 bases from V and 2 bases from J; junction bases left unmatched: 7. Germline V gene data show CDR1 as SQVTM and CDR2 as ANQGSEA. This CDR3 spans 13 amino acids. This CDR3 is CSVRDRVTYEQYF. CDR3 nucleotide sequence: TGCAGCGTCCGAGACAGGGTAACCTACGAGCAGTACTTC.

This clone turned up a few times. The chain has TRBV6-5 and TRBJ1-2; D possibly corresponds to TRBD1 (5 bases). The CDR3 contains 15 residues. Germline values: CDR1 MNHEY, CDR2 SVGAGI. The V gene lost 0 bases and the J gene lost 6 bases, with 14 bases spanning the gap. CDR3 bases: TGTGCCAGCAGTTACTCGATTGAAGGAGGGGATGGCTACACCTTC. Translation: CASSYSIEGGDGYTF.

The V call is TRBV12-5, the J call TRBJ2-1; 10 bases agree with TRBD2. V shed 5 bases and J 5 bases; nucleotides not matched to a gene: 15. CDR1 is LGHNT, CDR2 FRNRAP, per germline. The CDR3 has 18 residues. CDR3 coding DNA: TGTGCTAGTGGTAAAATACACTACGGAGCGGGGGGGGACAATGAGCAGTTCTTC. Amino acids: CASGKIHYGAGGDNEQFF.

CDR3 bases: TGTGCCAGCACCCAGGGCAGCTACACTGAAGCTTTCTTT. It codes for CASTQGSYTEAFF. The chain recombines TRBV6-5 with TRBJ1-1, with TRBD1 as a possible D gene (5 bases). Germline loops: CDR1 MNHEY, CDR2 SVGAGI. CDR3 length equals 13 residues. Between the trimmed V and J ends, which lost 7 bases and 3 bases, there was a span of 12 bases.

This chain uses TRBV5-5 with TRBJ1-1, with D possibly TRBD1 on 6 matching bases. Germline V CDR1 and CDR2: SGHKS, YYEKEE (reference sequence). This CDR3 contains 13 residues. Trimming stripped 3 bases from V and 4 bases from J, with 10 bases between. CDR3 bases: TGTGCCAGCAGCTGGACGGACAGCACTGAAGCTTTCTTT. Translating gives CASSWTDSTEAFF.

The sample holds a few counts of this clone. The rearrangement joins TRBV11-2 to TRBJ2-5, with TRBD2 matching over 7 bases. The CDR3 is made up of 11 amino acids. Trimming at V came to 5 bases and at J to 14 bases, leaving 8 bases not matched to a gene. Germline CDR1 reads SGHAT; CDR2 reads FQNNGV. CDR3 sequence reads: CASSPGLETYF. The DNA of the CDR3 is TGTGCCAGCAGCCCCGGACTAGAAACTTACTTC.

This clone has more than one count but fewer than ten. Other DNA sequences within the sample encode an identical CDR3. The chain uses TRBV19 and TRBJ1-1; D gene uncertain. The CDR3 runs to 13 residues. With 1 base removed from V and 0 bases from J, the gap between germline ends came to 3 bases. Germline assignment: CDR1 LNHDA and CDR2 SQIVND (reference sequence). The DNA for the CDR3 is TGTGCCAGTAGTATAGGCGTGAACACTGAAGCTTTCTTT. Translating it yields CASSIGVNTEAFF.

The table lists this clone with a few counts. V and J are TRBV29-1 and TRBJ2-7; 7 nucleotides line up with TRBD1. V shed 1 base, J shed 2 bases, and the junction held 5 bases outside the gene matches. This CDR3 region has 14 residues. CDR1 and CDR2 from the germline V gene are SQVTM and ANQGSEA. The CDR3 is CSVEGQGRTYEQYF. The CDR3 coding sequence is TGCAGCGTTGAAGGACAGGGTAGGACCTACGAGCAGTACTTC.

This clone was picked up a small number of times. V usage is TRBV29-1 and J usage is TRBJ1-1; 11 positions agree with TRBD1. The J segment lost 0 bases and the V segment lost 6 bases, leaving 3 bases of the junction unmatched. Germline V lookup: CDR1 SQVTM, CDR2 ANQGSEA. CDR3 length: 14 amino acids. The CDR3 DNA reads TGCAGCGTGAGGGACAGGGGGGTGAACACTGAAGCTTTCTTT. Protein sequence: CSVRDRGVNTEAFF.

The chain carries TRBV29-1 and TRBJ2-7; D gene ambiguous. The germline V and J ends were trimmed by 4 bases and 2 bases, with 12 bases remaining between them. Germline V CDR1 and CDR2: SQVTM, ANQGSEA. The CDR3 is 13 amino acids. The CDR3 reads CSVVTSSTYEQYF. DNA for the CDR3: TGCAGCGTTGTGACCAGCTCTACCTACGAGCAGTACTTC.

The chain uses TRBV27 and TRBJ1-5; D not resolved. The CDR3 contains 12 residues. With 5 bases removed from V and 7 bases from J, the gap between germline ends came to 9 bases. CDR1 MNHEY and CDR2 SMNVEV come from the germline V gene (reference sequence). Written as DNA, the CDR3 is TGTGCCAGCAGTACCGGCGCCCAGCCCCAGCATTTT. This gives the protein CASSTGAQPQHF.

V is TRBV5-1 and J is TRBJ2-1, with 7 bases fitting TRBD1. V gave up 0 bases and J gave up 8 bases; unmatched junction bases: 8. The CDR3 is made up of 15 amino acids. CDR1 is SGHRS, CDR2 YFSETQ, per germline. CDR3 protein: CASSLDRGSIYEQFF. CDR3 nucleotide sequence: TGCGCCAGCAGCTTGGACAGGGGAAGTATCTATGAGCAGTTCTTC.